This section outlines one TCR beta chain sequence together with its context. The antigen is not known. This sample was included in a study of CD8 T cells in ankylosing spondylitis. TCRdb used MiXCR to reprocess the 5' RACE reads, holding one entry per CDR3 protein. The repertoire includes some 840,000 distinct CDR3 sequences, roughly 10% of them detected once, and 0.51% sits in the top ten. General study findings and limits: Disease-linked clones, CD8+, were relatively rare in peripheral blood. Characteristic, it appeared, of ankylosing spondylitis blood was a TCR beta motif of several highly homologous variants. Researchers reportedly found disease-linked clones significantly enriched in matched ankylosing spondylitis synovial fluid.

CDR3 size: 18 residues. Germline V gene data show CDR1 as SGHAT and CDR2 as FQNNGV. After removal of 6 bases from V and 2 bases from J, the junction contained 15 bases not matched to a gene. The receptor's source is a male donor with ankylosing spondylitis. Sequenced input: blood, either unsorted or a sorted T cell fraction (not recorded which). The chain employs TRBV11-2 and TRBJ2-1; TRBD2 aligns across 8 bases. CDR3 sequence (DNA): TGTGCCAGCAGTAAACAGGGCACGGGACTAGGGGCCTACAATGAGCAGTTCTTC. The encoded protein is CASSKQGTGLGAYNEQFF. Supplemented by reference TRBV11-2 and TRBJ2-1, the full variable domain reads EAGVAQSPRYKIIEKRQSVAFWCNPISGHATLYWYQQILGQGPKLLIQFQNNGVVDDSQLPKDRFSAERLKGVDSTLKIQPAKLEDSAVYLCASSKQGTGLGAYNEQFFGPGTRLTVL.